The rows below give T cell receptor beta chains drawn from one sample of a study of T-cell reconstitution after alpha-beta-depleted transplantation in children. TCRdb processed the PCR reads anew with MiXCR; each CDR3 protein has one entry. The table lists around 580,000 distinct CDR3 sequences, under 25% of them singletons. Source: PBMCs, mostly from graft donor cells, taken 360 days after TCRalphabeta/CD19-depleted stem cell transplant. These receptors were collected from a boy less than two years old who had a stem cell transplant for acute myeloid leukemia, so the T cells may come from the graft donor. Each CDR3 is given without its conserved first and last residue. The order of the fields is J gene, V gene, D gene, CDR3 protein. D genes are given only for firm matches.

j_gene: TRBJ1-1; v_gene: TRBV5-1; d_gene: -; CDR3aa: ASKLTENEAF
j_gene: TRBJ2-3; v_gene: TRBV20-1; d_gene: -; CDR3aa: SARDLPTDTQY
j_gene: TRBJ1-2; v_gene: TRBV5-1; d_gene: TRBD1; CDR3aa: ASSQGVYGYT
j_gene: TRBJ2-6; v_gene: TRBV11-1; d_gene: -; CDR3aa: ASSFIVHYSGQGANVLT
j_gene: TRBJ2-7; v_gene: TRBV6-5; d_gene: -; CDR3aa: ASSTSPRSTYEQY
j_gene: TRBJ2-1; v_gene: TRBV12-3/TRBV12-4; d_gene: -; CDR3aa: ASSLGQYHNEQF
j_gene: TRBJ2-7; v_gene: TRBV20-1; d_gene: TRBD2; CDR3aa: SARSLAEYEQY
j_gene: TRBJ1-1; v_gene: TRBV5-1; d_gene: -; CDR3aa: ASSFRGDRTEAF
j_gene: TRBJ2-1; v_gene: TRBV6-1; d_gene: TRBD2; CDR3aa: ASRGLAGPNEQF
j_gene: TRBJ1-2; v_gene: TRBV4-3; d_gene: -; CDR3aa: ASSQDLAVRRIYGYT
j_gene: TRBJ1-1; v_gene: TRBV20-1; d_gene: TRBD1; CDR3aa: SARGTGGAF
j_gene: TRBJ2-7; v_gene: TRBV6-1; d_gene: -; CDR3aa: ASRPGPGSTYEQY
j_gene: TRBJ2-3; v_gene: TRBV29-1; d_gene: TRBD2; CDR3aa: SAAGTSGGDTQY
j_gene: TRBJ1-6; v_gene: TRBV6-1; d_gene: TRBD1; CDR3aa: ASGGTGRSPLH
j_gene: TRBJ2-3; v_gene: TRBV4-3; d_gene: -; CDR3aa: ASSQDLATYEADTQY
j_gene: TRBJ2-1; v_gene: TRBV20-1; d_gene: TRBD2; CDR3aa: SANFGGGAYNEQF
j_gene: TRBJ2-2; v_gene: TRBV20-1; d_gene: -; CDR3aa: SARRGDTGELF
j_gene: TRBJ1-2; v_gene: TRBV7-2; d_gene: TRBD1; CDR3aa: ASSLGRGGLHYGYT
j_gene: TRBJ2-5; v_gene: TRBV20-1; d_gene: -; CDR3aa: SALSPLAEDNQETQY
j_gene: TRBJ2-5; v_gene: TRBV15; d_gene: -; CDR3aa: ATSRIPGETQY
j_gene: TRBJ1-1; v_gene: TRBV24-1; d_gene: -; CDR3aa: ATGSRENTEAF
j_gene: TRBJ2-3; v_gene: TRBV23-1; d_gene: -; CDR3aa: ARRRQVTDTQY
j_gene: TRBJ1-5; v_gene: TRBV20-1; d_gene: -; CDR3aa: SARDSGNSQPQH
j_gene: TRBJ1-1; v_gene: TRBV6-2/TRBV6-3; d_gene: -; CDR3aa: ASSYRGGSEAF
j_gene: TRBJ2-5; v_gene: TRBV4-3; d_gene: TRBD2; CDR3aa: ASSQKRGVQETQY
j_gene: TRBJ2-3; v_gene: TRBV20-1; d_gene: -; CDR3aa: SARDKPSDTQY
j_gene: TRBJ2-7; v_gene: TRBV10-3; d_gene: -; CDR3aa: AITAGLSREQY
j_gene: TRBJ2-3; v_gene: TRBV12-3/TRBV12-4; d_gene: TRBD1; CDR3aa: ASTLSGQPLLSTDTQY
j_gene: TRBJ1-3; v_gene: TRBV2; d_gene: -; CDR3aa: ASRRALQDSGNTIY
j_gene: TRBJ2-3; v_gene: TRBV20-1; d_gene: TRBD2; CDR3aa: SARGDTSGGDTDTQY
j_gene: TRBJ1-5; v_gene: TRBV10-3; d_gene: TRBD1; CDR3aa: AIRQGVGQPQH
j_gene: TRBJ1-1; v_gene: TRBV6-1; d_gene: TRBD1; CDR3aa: ASSALTGGNTEAF
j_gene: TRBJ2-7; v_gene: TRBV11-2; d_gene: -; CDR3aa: ASRNIRGRYEQY
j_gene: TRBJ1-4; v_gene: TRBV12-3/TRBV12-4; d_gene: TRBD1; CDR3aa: ASSNSGQGSEKLF
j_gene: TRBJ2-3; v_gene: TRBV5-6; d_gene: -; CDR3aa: ASSSYDRTRTDTQY
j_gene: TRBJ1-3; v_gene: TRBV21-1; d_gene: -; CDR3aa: ASSKDLGSGNTIY
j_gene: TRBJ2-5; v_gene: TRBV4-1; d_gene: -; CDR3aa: ASSQDIARGQETQY
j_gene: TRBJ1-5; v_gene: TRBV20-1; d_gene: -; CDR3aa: SARPGGNQPQH
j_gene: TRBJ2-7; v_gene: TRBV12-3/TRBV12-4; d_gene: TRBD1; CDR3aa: AISFEAGNTGTGDYEQY
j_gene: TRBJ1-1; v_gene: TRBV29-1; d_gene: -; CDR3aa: SYSEAGRPSKAF
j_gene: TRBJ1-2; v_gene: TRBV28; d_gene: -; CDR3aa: ASSSVGGGYT
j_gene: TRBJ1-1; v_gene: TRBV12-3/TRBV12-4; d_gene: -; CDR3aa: ASSLVRNTEAF
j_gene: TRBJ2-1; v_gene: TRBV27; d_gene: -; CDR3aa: ASSLEWDGDNEQF
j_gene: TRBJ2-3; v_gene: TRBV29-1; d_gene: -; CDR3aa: SVEVVWGDTQY
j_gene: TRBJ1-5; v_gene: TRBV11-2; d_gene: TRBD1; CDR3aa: ASSPGGAGGQPQH
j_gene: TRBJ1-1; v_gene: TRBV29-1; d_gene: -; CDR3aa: SVQGKVNTEAF